This T cell receptor beta chain is from a study of T cell repertoires in cytomegalovirus infection. Per germline, CDR1 MNHEY and CDR2 SVGAGI. There are 16 residues in the CDR3. The ends were cut back, 0 bases at V and 6 bases at J, with 12 bases in the middle. This clonotype was seen repeatedly, ten times or more. One entry per CDR3 protein, called by TCRdb with MiXCR from the reads. This sample has around 280,000 distinct CDR3 sequences, with roughly a tenth found just once. This chain uses TRBV6-5 with TRBJ1-6, with unresolved D. What was sequenced was PBMCs. This receptor was obtained from a human donor in good health (CMV status not recorded). Some clones in this sample may be carry-over from other donors' samples. The CDR3 spells CASSYSGTSLNSPLHF. CDR3 nucleotides: TGTGCCAGCAGTTACTCTGGTACCAGCCTTAATTCACCCCTCCACTTT.